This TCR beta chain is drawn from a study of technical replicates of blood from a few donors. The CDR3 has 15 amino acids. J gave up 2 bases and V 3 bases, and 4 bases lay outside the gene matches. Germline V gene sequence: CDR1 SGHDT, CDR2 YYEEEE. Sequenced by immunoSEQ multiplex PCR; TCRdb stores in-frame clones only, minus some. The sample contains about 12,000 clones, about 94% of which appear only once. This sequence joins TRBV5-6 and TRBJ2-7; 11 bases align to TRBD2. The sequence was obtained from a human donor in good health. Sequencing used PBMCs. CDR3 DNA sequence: TGTGCCAGCAGCTGGGGACTAGCGGAGACCTACGAGCAGTACTTC. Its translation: CASSWGLAETYEQYF.